This TCR beta chain emerged from a study of blood T cell repertoires in COVID-19. Germline CDR1 reads SNHLY; CDR2 reads FYNNEI. The CDR3 extends over 13 amino acids. The V end lost 7 bases, the J end lost 2 bases, and 11 bases lay between the germline ends. Produced via immunoSEQ multiplex PCR; TCRdb's table is partial and in-frame only. The profile shows around 230,000 clones, about nine tenths of them singletons. The chain links TRBV2 to TRBJ1-2; maybe TRBD1 (6 bases). The specimen was peripheral blood. This clonotype originated in a man aged 25-45 years who had recovered from COVID-19. CDR3 sequence reads: CASMEDRNYGYTF. Here the CDR3 DNA reads TGTGCCAGCATGGAGGACAGAAACTATGGCTACACCTTC.